These 25 T cell receptor beta chains were all obtained from the same sample, sequenced in a study of blood T cell repertoires in COVID-19. Profiling relied on immunoSEQ multiplex PCR, and the TCRdb table lists in-frame clones only, not all of them. The sample shows 110,000 or so clones, 70% to 90% of them seen only once. Sequenced input: peripheral blood. Receptors originate from a man in his forties with acute or convalescent COVID-19.

The rearrangement uses TRBV5-8 and TRBJ1-4; TRBD1 matches 8 bases. The germline gives CDR1 SGHTS, CDR2 YDEGEE. Unmatched junction bases numbered 10, after V lost 4 bases and J lost 8 bases. The CDR3 covers 15 residues. Written as DNA, the CDR3 is TGTGCCAGCAGCGGCGGACAGGGCGGTAGGGAAAAACTGTTTTTT. Amino acids: CASSGGQGGREKLFF.

The chain is built from TRBV7-2 and TRBJ1-4; D uncertain. The V gene's germline CDR1 is SGHTA and CDR2 FQGNSA. With 3 bases removed from V and 0 bases from J, the gap between germline ends came to 2 bases. The CDR3 covers 13 residues. The CDR3 loop reads CASSFSTNEKLFF. The CDR3 nucleotides read TGTGCCAGCAGCTTCTCAACTAATGAAAAACTGTTTTTT.

This clone was seen more than once but under ten times. This chain connects TRBV24-1 to TRBJ2-7; weak D call: TRBD1 (6 bases). The germline V and J ends were trimmed by 4 bases and 4 bases, with 13 bases remaining between them. This CDR3 region has 14 residues. Germline V gives CDR1 KGHDR, CDR2 SFDVKD. The CDR3 DNA sequence: TGTGCCACCAGTGAGACAGGAGGTTATTACGAGCAGTACTTC. The encoded protein is CATSETGGYYEQYF.

This sequence joins TRBV2 and TRBJ2-3; D is possibly TRBD2 (5 bases). Looked up from germline, CDR1 is SNHLY and CDR2 is FYNNEI. V was clipped by 7 bases and J by 2 bases, with 13 bases between them. This CDR3 is 14 amino acids long. The CDR3 region has the DNA TGTGCCAGCACCCAACAGCGGCTCACAGATACGCAGTATTTT. It translates to CASTQQRLTDTQYF.

This clone has only a few counts. The V gene is TRBV25-1, the J gene TRBJ1-5; D call uncertain. CDR1 and CDR2 (germline): MGHDK, SYGVNS. The CDR3 is made up of 13 amino acids. V lost 8 bases to trimming and J lost 7 bases, with 15 bases between them. In nucleotides, the CDR3 is TGTGCCAGCGGTCGGGGAGGCGAACAGCCCCAGCATTTT. It translates to CASGRGGEQPQHF.

Remarks on this clone: Compared with germline, one end of the junction differs, possibly owing to a read error. The rearrangement joins TRBV5-1 to TRBJ2-1; 9 positions match TRBD2. Germline CDR1 and CDR2: SGHRS and YFSETQ. CDR3 length: 14 residues. The CDR3: CASSLLAGNNERFF. CDR3 DNA sequence: TGCGCCAGCAGCTTGCTAGCGGGGAACAATGAGCGGTTCTTC. Supplemented by reference TRBV5-1 and TRBJ2-1, the full variable domain reads KAGVTQTPRYLIKTRGQQVTLSCSPISGHRSVSWYQQTPGQGLQFLFEYFSETQRNKGNFPGRFSGRQFSNSRSEMNVSTLELGDSALYLCASSLLAGNNERFFGPGTRLTVL.

The chain carries TRBV11-2 and TRBJ1-5; D is unclear. Germline CDR1 SGHAT, CDR2 FQNNGV. V lost 5 bases and J 4 bases, leaving 12 bases between the germline ends. This CDR3 spans 14 amino acids. As DNA, the CDR3 is TGTGCCAGCAGCCGCTTTGACGGGAATCAGCCCCAGCATTTT. Its protein is CASSRFDGNQPQHF.

The CDR3 coding sequence is TGTGCCAGCAGCTTACCTATAACAGTTAGTTTTGAAGCTTTCTTT. Translation gives CASSLPITVSFEAFF. The chain recombines TRBV7-9 with TRBJ1-1; D not resolved. The CDR3 runs 15 residues. Germline V CDR1 and CDR2: SEHNR, FQNEAQ (reference sequence). Trimming cost V 2 bases and J 7 bases, with 17 bases left between them. The whole variable domain, filled in from reference TRBV7-9 and TRBJ1-1, reads DTGVSQNPRHKITKRGQNVTFRCDPISEHNRLYWYRQTLGQGPEFLTYFQNEAQLEKSRLLSDRFSAERPKGSFSTLEIQRTEQGDSAMYLCASSLPITVSFEAFFGQGTRLTVV.

The chain links TRBV6-1 to TRBJ2-1; 8 bases map to TRBD1. The CDR3 sequence is 15 residues long. Per the germline V gene, CDR1 is MNHNS and CDR2 is SASEGT. V was clipped by 0 bases and J by 8 bases; unmatched bases: 6. The CDR3 here is CASSEAATGAYEQFF. In nucleotides, the CDR3 is TGTGCCAGCAGTGAAGCTGCGACAGGGGCGTATGAGCAGTTCTTC.

This chain links TRBV3-1 (or the pseudogene TRBV3-2) with TRBJ1-3; D may be TRBD1 (6 bases). The germline gives CDR1 LGHDT, CDR2 YNNKEL (reference sequence). The CDR3 runs 19 residues. Trimming took off 0 bases at V and 3 bases at J, with 21 bases between the two ends. The CDR3 DNA reads TGTGCCAGCAGCCAAGATTCCCCAGGGGTACGGGTTTGTGGAAACACCATATATTTT. Translation: CASSQDSPGVRVCGNTIYF.

CDR3 nucleotide sequence: TGTGCCACCAGCAGAGACCCAGCCCGTAGCGGTATAGGGTACAATGAGCAGTTCTTC. Translated: CATSRDPARSGIGYNEQFF. The chain links TRBV15 to TRBJ2-1; D is perhaps TRBD2 (6 bases). Germline V CDR1 and CDR2: LNHNV, YYDKDF (reference sequence). V shed 0 bases and J shed 4 bases, with 22 bases lying between them. This CDR3 region has 19 residues.

The count of this clone is one. V usage is TRBV27 and J usage is TRBJ2-5, with D maybe TRBD2 (6 bases). V was shortened by 2 bases and J by 2 bases, with 15 bases between the two germline ends. Looked up from germline, CDR1 is MNHEY and CDR2 is SMNVEV (reference sequence). This CDR3 region has 16 residues. The CDR3 bases are TGTGCCAGCAGTTTAGGAGGCGGCGGGGTACAAGAGACCCAGTACTTC. Amino acids: CASSLGGGGVQETQYF.

This chain uses TRBV9 with TRBJ2-7; 9 nucleotides align to TRBD2. The CDR3 is made up of 17 amino acids. Per germline, CDR1 SGDLS and CDR2 YYNGEE. V lost 1 base and J lost 2; bases outside the gene matches: 10. The CDR3 nucleotides read TGTGCCAGCAGCGTAAGTGGCGGGGGGGCCGTAGCCTACGAGCAGTACTTC. Its translation: CASSVSGGGAVAYEQYF.

V and J are TRBV5-8 and TRBJ1-2; possible D gene TRBD1, 6 bases. CDR3 size: 16 residues. Trimming took off 2 bases at V and 2 bases at J, with 16 bases between the two ends. CDR1 is SGHTS and CDR2 is YDEGEE in the germline V gene. The DNA for the CDR3 is TGTGCCAGCAGCTTAACAGGTGTGGGGACAAACTATGGCTACACCTTC. Residues: CASSLTGVGTNYGYTF.

This rearrangement joins TRBV19 to TRBJ2-5, with 13 bases identical to TRBD2. CDR1 and CDR2 (germline): LNHDA, SQIVND (reference sequence). The CDR3 covers 15 residues. The ends lost 5 bases at V and 5 bases at J; junction bases unmatched: 5. The CDR3 DNA follows: TGTGCCAGTAGTGGACTAGCGGGGGAAGGCGAGACCCAGTACTTC. It specifies CASSGLAGEGETQYF.

Worth noting for this clone: Other nucleotide sequences from this sample produce the same CDR3. The V and J genes are TRBV28 and TRBJ2-7; 9 bases are shared with TRBD1. The CDR3 runs 15 residues. With V trimmed by 9 bases and J by 2 bases, 11 bases remained unmatched. CDR1 is MDHEN and CDR2 is SYDVKM in the germline V gene. CDR3 DNA: TGTGCCAGTAGCAGCCTGGGGACAGGGACCTACGAGCAGTACTTC. Translation gives CASSSLGTGTYEQYF.

V is TRBV5-1 and J is TRBJ2-3, with TRBD2 matching over 10 bases. The CDR3 is made up of 15 amino acids. Germline V gene sequence: CDR1 SGHRS, CDR2 YFSETQ. The trim removed 4 bases at V and 4 bases at J, leaving 6 bases unmatched. DNA for the CDR3: TGCGCCAGCAGCGTAATAGCGGGGGGCGCAGATACGCAGTATTTT. Amino acid sequence: CASSVIAGGADTQYF. The variable domain in full, with the rest retrieved from reference TRBV5-1 and TRBJ2-3, is KAGVTQTPRYLIKTRGQQVTLSCSPISGHRSVSWYQQTPGQGLQFLFEYFSETQRNKGNFPGRFSGRQFSNSRSEMNVSTLELGDSALYLCASSVIAGGADTQYFGPGTRLTVL.

This clone appeared once. This chain connects TRBV10-3 to TRBJ1-2, with D tentatively TRBD1 (5 bases). Trimming took 0 bases from V and 8 from J, leaving 19 bases between them. The germline V gene has CDR1 ENHRY and CDR2 SYGVKD. This CDR3 is 16 amino acids long. The CDR3 DNA reads TGTGCCATCAGTGAGTCCGACGGGGGTCTTGGGGGAGGCTACACCTTC. This translates into CAISESDGGLGGGYTF.

The V and J genes are TRBV20-1 and TRBJ2-7; weak D call: TRBD1 (5 bases). Germline V gene sequence: CDR1 DFQATT, CDR2 SNEGSKA (reference sequence). V was shortened by 3 bases and J by 6 bases, with 9 bases between the two germline ends. The CDR3 has 11 amino acids. The CDR3 bases are TGCAGTGCTAGGGACACTTTCGAGCAGTACTTC. Protein product: CSARDTFEQYF.

This chain connects TRBV30 to TRBJ1-5; 10 bases align to TRBD1. The CDR3 length is 14 residues. Germline V gene lookup returns CDR1 GTSNPN and CDR2 SVGIG (reference sequence). V lost 1 base to trimming and J lost 4 bases; unmatched junction nucleotides: 1. Here the CDR3 DNA reads TGTGCCTGGAGTGCGGGACAGGGGAATCAGCCCCAGCATTTT. Protein product: CAWSAGQGNQPQHF.

The V call is TRBV7-7, the J call TRBJ2-7; 12 bases agree with TRBD1. This CDR3 spans 17 amino acids. The V and J ends lost 0 bases and 4 bases, in that order; junction bases with no gene match: 7. CDR1 and CDR2 from the germline V gene are SSHAT and FNYEAQ (reference sequence). DNA for the CDR3: TGTGCCAGCAGCTTAGCGCTATGGGACAGGGGGCCTTACGAGCAGTACTTC. It encodes CASSLALWDRGPYEQYF.

The V call is TRBV5-4, the J call TRBJ2-7; weak D call: TRBD1 (5 bases). Germline V gene sequence: CDR1 SGHNT, CDR2 YYREEE (reference sequence). The CDR3 length is 15 residues. V lost 4 bases and J lost 3, with 17 bases in between. The CDR3 sequence: CASSPDSNRVYEQYF. As DNA, the CDR3 is TGTGCCAGCAGCCCCGACAGTAATCGGGTCTACGAGCAGTACTTC.

CDR3: CASSYSAVNQPQHF. CDR3 DNA sequence: TGTGCCAGCAGTTACTCGGCAGTCAATCAGCCCCAGCATTTT. The gene calls are TRBV6-6 and TRBJ1-5; the D is unclear. Germline CDR1 and CDR2: MNHNY and SVGAGI (reference sequence). Trimming removed 0 bases from V and 3 bases from J, with 6 bases in between. The CDR3 has 14 residues.

This clone was observed a handful of times. This rearrangement joins TRBV7-2 to TRBJ1-1; the D is unclear. Trimming took 3 bases from V and 0 from J, leaving 5 bases between them. Germline-derived CDR1 and CDR2 are SGHTA and FQGNSA. The CDR3 contains 13 residues. The CDR3 reads CASSFAVNTEAFF. In DNA form, the CDR3 reads TGTGCCAGCAGCTTTGCGGTGAACACTGAAGCTTTCTTT.

V and J are TRBV7-2 and TRBJ2-7; a weak D match, TRBD2 (7 bases). This CDR3 has 15 amino acids. V dropped 1 base and J dropped 4 bases, with 14 bases sitting between them. Germline V gene sequence: CDR1 SGHTA, CDR2 FQGNSA. The DNA for the CDR3 is TGTGCCAGCAGCTTAGTGGGCGGGGGCAGATACGAGCAGTACTTC. This codes for CASSLVGGGRYEQYF.